This TCR beta chain appears in the sequencing data of a study of blood T cell repertoires in COVID-19 (dated by TCRdb to the early 2020s). About the investigation overall: Collaborator samples came from the United States, Italy and Spain and covered acute and convalescent phases of COVID-19. The material from the prospective study consisted of cDNA or gDNA derived from T cells, B-cell-depleted T cells, or PBMCs. The dataset comprised deeply sampled blood TCRbeta repertoires from subjects exposed to, actively infected with, or recovered from COVID-19. The repertoires were released in a freely available public database meant as a resource for research on the immune response to SARS-CoV-2. The samples were drawn from the first 160 participants of the ongoing ImmuneRACE study and from some 1,300 subjects provided by 6 global collaborators. Nearly every sample came with metadata listing a de-identified subject ID, COVID-19 status, age in years and sex. Where available, HLA class I and class II types were obtained from metadata supplied by the sample provider rather than from assay-based typing.

What the study reported, not specific to this receptor: The amount of clinical and demographic metadata varied by source and participant and was provided uncurated.

TCRbeta CDR3 regions were amplified from genomic DNA using the immunoSEQ Assay, a bias-controlled multiplex PCR. The paper's processing steps were these. The number of nucleated cells in each sample was estimated from the amplification of reference gene primers within the assay. To quantify the absolute abundance of each unique TCRbeta CDR3 rearrangement, sequence reads were collapsed and filtered. For each sample, productive Simpson clonality was calculated as the square root of Simpson's diversity index over productive rearrangements. The clones in this table, taken by TCRdb from immuneACCESS, are in-frame only. Not every clone is retained; where verified, under half of the shortfall comes from an unresolved V gene, and the cause of the rest is unknown. V, J and clone size derive from that table, while D and trimming were established from the DNA sequence. This sample is represented by some 11,000 clones; 84% of them were singletons. The ten largest clonotypes hold approximately 31% of the sample.

Concerning this clone itself: Its antigen is still unknown. Per-base quality was not reported, and no clone a single base away is much larger than it.

From the germline V gene (reference sequence), CDR1 is MNHEY and CDR2 is SMNVEV. Measured from the cysteine to the phenylalanine, the CDR3 is 15 residues long. The retained sequence is limited to the CDR3, 45 bases, with the frame set at the first base. Trimmed from V: 4 bases; trimmed from J: 2 bases; junction bases lacking a gene match: 4. Whole blood was collected in K2EDTA tubes by collaborating institutions according to the institutions' own protocols. For TCRbeta analysis, collaborators shipped samples as frozen whole blood, isolated PBMCs, or DNA extracted from either of those sample types. Sequenced material: peripheral blood. This receptor chain uses TRBV27 and TRBJ1-2, with TRBD1 matching 10 junction bases. The clonotype originates from a man between 45 and 60 years old with active COVID-19. The CDR3 has the sequence CASSSPGQGNYGYTF. The DNA sequence follows: TGTGCCAGCAGTTCTCCGGGACAGGGGAACTATGGCTACACCTTC.